The 31 T cell receptor beta chains given below trace back to one sample, sequenced in a study of beta chain features in type 1 diabetes. Isolated RNA was reverse transcribed in full, so expressed TCRB transcripts were sequenced. The method was immunoSEQ multiplex PCR; TCRdb's version includes in-frame clones alone and lacks a portion of them. Of just over 600,000 clones listed, 15% are singletons. The specimen was naive CD4+ T cells from blood. The receptor source for this set is a man younger than 35 in good health.

This clone was recorded a few times. This chain uses TRBV19 with TRBJ1-4; maybe TRBD1 (5 bases). The V end was cut by 0 bases, the J end by 5 bases, with 10 bases between. CDR3 size: 15 residues. Germline assignment: CDR1 LNHDA and CDR2 SQIVND (reference sequence). This CDR3 is CASSIDRQINEKLFF. The CDR3 region has the DNA TGTGCCAGTAGTATAGATCGACAGATAAATGAAAAACTGTTTTTT.

This clone was counted between two and nine times. The chain combines TRBV7-3 with TRBJ2-7; tentatively, D is TRBD1 (6 bases). Trimming shortened V by 7 bases and J by 2 bases, and 15 bases separated the two germline ends. The length of the CDR3 is 14 residues. Germline V gene sequence: CDR1 SGHTA, CDR2 FQGTGA. The CDR3 region is CASKAQGIAYEQYF. The CDR3 coding sequence is TGTGCCAGCAAAGCCCAGGGGATTGCCTACGAGCAGTACTTC.

This clone has only a few counts. The V and J genes are TRBV5-1 and TRBJ1-5; TRBD1 matches 7 bases. J was trimmed by 4 bases and V by 4 bases; bases with no gene match: 5. Per germline, CDR1 SGHRS and CDR2 YFSETQ. This CDR3 has 14 amino acids. The CDR3 here is CASSITGANQPQHF. For the CDR3, the DNA is TGCGCCAGCAGCATAACAGGGGCTAATCAGCCCCAGCATTTT. Using reference TRBV5-1 and TRBJ1-5 for the parts outside the CDR3, the full variable domain is KAGVTQTPRYLIKTRGQQVTLSCSPISGHRSVSWYQQTPGQGLQFLFEYFSETQRNKGNFPGRFSGRQFSNSRSEMNVSTLELGDSALYLCASSITGANQPQHFGDGTRLSIL.

The chain recombines TRBV11-2 with TRBJ1-3, with a tentative D call TRBD1 (5 bases). The CDR3 totals 17 residues. From germline, CDR1 is SGHAT and CDR2 FQNNGV. Trimming removed 8 bases from V and 0 bases from J, with 20 bases in between. The CDR3 sequence: CASGTAGWGYSGNTIYF. The CDR3 region has the DNA TGTGCCAGCGGGACGGCAGGGTGGGGTTACTCTGGAAACACCATATATTTT.

This clone turned up a few times. Other DNA sequences of this sample code for an identical CDR3. The CDR3 loop reads CASSPGTGSYEQYF. CDR3 bases: TGTGCCAGCTCACCCGGGACAGGGAGCTACGAGCAGTACTTC. The V call is TRBV18, the J call TRBJ2-7; 9 positions match TRBD1. The CDR3 is 14 amino acids. J lost 3 bases, V lost 3 bases, and 3 bases had no gene match. Germline CDR1 KGHSH, CDR2 LQKENI.

This chain connects TRBV2 to TRBJ2-5, with unresolved D. There are 15 residues in the CDR3. V lost 6 bases to trimming and J lost 1 base, with 15 bases between them. Per the germline V gene, CDR1 is SNHLY and CDR2 is FYNNEI. The CDR3 loop is CASSPLLSGQETQYF. DNA for the CDR3: TGTGCCAGCAGCCCCCTGCTATCGGGCCAAGAGACCCAGTACTTC. The full variable domain, with the rest looked up from reference TRBV2 and TRBJ2-5, is EPEVTQTPSHQVTQMGQEVILRCVPISNHLYFYWYRQILGQKVEFLVSFYNNEISEKSEIFDDQFSVERPDGSNFTLKIRSTKLEDSAMYFCASSPLLSGQETQYFGPGTRLLVL.

This chain links TRBV10-3 with TRBJ1-2; the D gene is possibly TRBD1 (5 bases). Germline loops: CDR1 ENHRY, CDR2 SYGVKD. This CDR3 has 15 amino acids. Trimming stripped 6 bases from V and 5 bases from J, with 19 bases between. CDR3 coding DNA: TGTGCCATCAGCCACCTCCGGGACTCCGAGTATGGCTACACCTTC. Protein product: CAISHLRDSEYGYTF.

The chain employs TRBV7-3 and TRBJ1-2, with 12 bases matching TRBD1. The trim removed 3 bases at V and 0 bases at J, leaving 5 bases unmatched. The CDR3 consists of 17 residues. Per the germline V gene, CDR1 is SGHTA and CDR2 is FQGTGA. The chain's CDR3 is CASSFRGQGATNYGYTF. The CDR3 region has the DNA TGTGCCAGCAGCTTTAGGGGACAGGGGGCAACTAACTATGGCTACACCTTC.

This clone was observed a handful of times. The chain combines TRBV7-2 with TRBJ2-3; D is perhaps TRBD1 (5 bases). CDR3 length: 15 residues. The germline CDR1 and CDR2 sequences are SGHTA and FQGNSA. Trimming removed 2 bases from V and 2 bases from J, with 11 bases in between. CDR3 residues: CASSLRQGVTDTQYF. In nucleotides, the CDR3 is TGTGCCAGCAGCTTAAGGCAGGGCGTCACAGATACGCAGTATTTT. The full variable domain, in which reference TRBV7-2 and TRBJ2-3 provide the parts outside the CDR3, is GAGVSQSPSNKVTEKGKDVELRCDPISGHTALYWYRQSLGQGLEFLIYFQGNSAPDKSGLPSDRFSAERTGGSVSTLTIQRTQQEDSAVYLCASSLRQGVTDTQYFGPGTRLTVL.

The V and J genes are TRBV27 and TRBJ1-1, with D perhaps matching TRBD1 (5 bases). V was trimmed by 6 bases and J by 0 bases, leaving 11 bases between them. This CDR3 region has 14 residues. Germline CDR1 is MNHEY and CDR2 is SMNVEV (reference sequence). CDR3 residues: CASSRGPMNTEAFF. CDR3 bases: TGTGCCAGCAGCCGGGGACCGATGAACACTGAAGCTTTCTTT.

The chain couples TRBV9 to TRBJ2-2, with TRBD2 matching 12 bases. The V gene end was trimmed by 4 bases and the J gene end by 8 bases; junction bases not matched to a gene: 9. Looked up from germline, CDR1 is SGDLS and CDR2 is YYNGEE. There are 16 residues in the CDR3. The CDR3 DNA is TGTGCCAGCAGCATAGAGACTAGCGGGAGCCAGGGGGAGCTGTTTTTT. This codes for CASSIETSGSQGELFF. Together with reference TRBV9 and TRBJ2-2, the CDR3 gives the full variable domain: DSGVTQTPKHLITATGQRVTLRCSPRSGDLSVYWYQQSLDQGLQFLIQYYNGEERAKGNILERFSAQQFPDLHSELNLSSLELGDSALYFCASSIETSGSQGELFFGEGSRLTVL.

There are a few counts of this clone. The chain uses TRBV29-1 and TRBJ1-1, with 9 bases identical to TRBD1. The germline CDR1 and CDR2 sequences are SQVTM and ANQGSEA. CDR3 length equals 11 residues. J was trimmed by 8 bases and V by 7 bases; bases with no gene match: 5. The CDR3 bases are TGCAGCGCCTCGGACAGGGGAGAAGCTTTCTTT. Amino acid sequence: CSASDRGEAFF. Looking up the rest from reference TRBV29-1 and TRBJ1-1 gives the full variable domain: SAVISQKPSRDICQRGTSLTIQCQVDSQVTMMFWYRQQPGQSLTLIATANQGSEATYESGFVIDKFPISRPNLTFSTLTVSNMSPEDSSIYLCSASDRGEAFFGQGTRLTVV.

The rearrangement links TRBV5-1 to TRBJ1-5, with TRBD1 matching over 8 bases. The CDR3 length is 17 residues. Trimming cost V 0 bases and J 0 bases; bases outside gene matches: 5. Per germline, CDR1 SGHRS and CDR2 YFSETQ. DNA of the CDR3: TGCGCCAGCAGCTTGGGGACAGGGCAATATAGCAATCAGCCCCAGCATTTT. Its protein product is CASSLGTGQYSNQPQHF.

This clone was detected only a few times. V and J are TRBV6-1 and TRBJ2-7; D call uncertain. The CDR3 contains 16 residues. The ends were cut back, 2 bases at V and 3 bases at J, with 17 bases in the middle. Germline V gene lookup returns CDR1 MNHNS and CDR2 SASEGT. CDR3 loop: CASSELQQPSFYEQYF. DNA for the CDR3: TGTGCCAGCAGTGAACTACAACAGCCATCTTTCTACGAGCAGTACTTC.

This clone showed up just a few times. CDR3 loop: CASSLAGVGGGPETQYF. CDR3 in DNA: TGCGCCAGCAGCTTGGCCGGCGTAGGCGGGGGACCTGAGACCCAGTACTTC. The chain carries TRBV5-1 and TRBJ2-5; 7 positions match TRBD2. This CDR3 is 17 amino acids long. J was trimmed by 5 bases and V by 0 bases; bases with no gene match: 13. Germline values: CDR1 SGHRS, CDR2 YFSETQ.

As for this clone: One end of the junction does not line up with germline, which may come from a read error. The chain carries TRBV19 and TRBJ2-4, with a weak D call TRBD1 (6 bases). There are 11 residues in the CDR3. Germline V CDR1 and CDR2: LNHDA, SQIVND (reference sequence). The CDR3 loop reads CASSTRDTQTF. In DNA, the CDR3 is TGTGCCAGTAGTACCCGGGACACACAGACCTTC.

The chain combines TRBV18 with TRBJ2-5; a weak D match, TRBD1 (6 bases). Germline V CDR1 and CDR2: KGHSH, LQKENI. Trimming cost V 5 bases and J 1 base, with 14 bases left between them. This CDR3 is 15 amino acids long. CDR3 nucleotides: TGTGCCAGCTCAACTACGTACAGGGTCCAAGAGACCCAGTACTTC. Translated, it gives CASSTTYRVQETQYF.

This clone was seen a handful of times. The chain has TRBV4-3 and TRBJ2-7, with 11 bases fitting TRBD1. The CDR3 length is 16 residues. With V trimmed by 2 bases and J by 3 bases, 6 bases remained unmatched. Looked up from germline, CDR1 is LGHNA and CDR2 is YSLEER. Here the CDR3 DNA reads TGCGCCAGCAGCCAATCCGCCGGGACAGGGGGCTACGAGCAGTACTTC. Its translation: CASSQSAGTGGYEQYF.

There are a few counts of this clone. The chain has TRBV4-1 and TRBJ1-1, with 7 bases aligning to TRBD1. CDR3 length: 14 amino acids. J gave up 0 bases and V 4 bases, and 2 bases lay outside the gene matches. The germline V gene has CDR1 MGHRA and CDR2 YSYEKL. CDR3 region: CASSRDSLNTEAFF. In DNA form, the CDR3 reads TGCGCCAGCAGCCGGGACAGCCTGAACACTGAAGCTTTCTTT.

This clone was detected a few times. The chain combines TRBV2 with TRBJ1-6, with TRBD1 matching 7 bases. The CDR3 is 12 residues long. Trimming took 6 bases from V and 11 from J; bases not matched to a gene: 4. Germline CDR1 and CDR2: SNHLY and FYNNEI. As DNA, the CDR3 is TGTGCCAGCAGCCCTCAGGGGGCACCCCTCCACTTT. This gives the protein CASSPQGAPLHF.

This sequence joins TRBV18 and TRBJ2-5; D not resolved. Germline CDR1 and CDR2: KGHSH and LQKENI. V lost 3 bases, J lost 0 bases, and 2 bases lay in between. This CDR3 comprises 12 residues. The CDR3 DNA reads TGTGCCAGCTCACCTGACCAAGAGACCCAGTACTTC. Translation: CASSPDQETQYF. The full variable domain, its missing parts supplied by reference TRBV18 and TRBJ2-5, is NAGVMQNPRHLVRRRGQEARLRCSPMKGHSHVYWYRQLPEEGLKFMVYLQKENIIDESGMPKERFSAEFPKEGPSILRIQQVVRGDSAAYFCASSPDQETQYFGPGTRLLVL.

There are a few counts of this clone. The chain recombines TRBV7-9 with TRBJ1-4; the D gene is possibly TRBD1 (6 bases). CDR1 and CDR2 from the germline V gene are SEHNR and FQNEAQ (reference sequence). With 3 bases removed from V and 5 bases from J, the gap between germline ends came to 10 bases. The CDR3 covers 14 residues. The CDR3: CASSLQQGNEKLFF. In DNA, the CDR3 is TGTGCCAGCAGCTTGCAACAGGGCAATGAAAAACTGTTTTTT.

In its sample, this clone was seen a few times. The V gene is TRBV4-2, the J gene TRBJ2-7, with 7 bases aligning to TRBD2. The CDR3 totals 14 residues. CDR1 and CDR2 from the germline V gene are LGHNA and YNFKEQ. V dropped 3 bases and J dropped 2; count of bases not matched to a gene: 4. The CDR3 DNA sequence: TGTGCCAGCAGCCATGGACTAGTTACCTACGAGCAGTACTTC. This gives the protein CASSHGLVTYEQYF.

The chain carries TRBV7-6 and TRBJ2-7, with TRBD2 matching 10 bases. V lost 4 bases, J lost 3 bases, and 3 bases stayed unmatched. Germline-derived CDR1 and CDR2 are SGHVS and FNYEAQ. This CDR3 has 14 residues. The DNA of the CDR3 is TGTGCCAGCAGCTCCAGGACTAGCGGCTACGAGCAGTACTTC. The encoded protein is CASSSRTSGYEQYF.

The table lists this clone with a few counts. The chain uses TRBV28 and TRBJ2-3; D remains ambiguous. CDR1 is MDHEN and CDR2 is SYDVKM in the germline V gene. The CDR3 is 17 residues long. The ends were cut back, 6 bases at V and 2 bases at J, with 21 bases in the middle. CDR3 DNA sequence: TGTGCCAGCAGCCCTATAGGCATACCAGATATCACAGATACGCAGTATTTT. Translating it yields CASSPIGIPDITDTQYF.

CDR3: CASSLAKNLNTEAFF. As DNA, the CDR3 is TGTGCCAGCAGCTTAGCGAAAAACCTGAACACTGAAGCTTTCTTT. The rearrangement uses TRBV7-2 and TRBJ1-1; no definite D call. The germline V gene has CDR1 SGHTA and CDR2 FQGNSA. The CDR3 is 15 amino acids. V was trimmed by 0 bases and J by 0 bases, leaving 8 bases between them.

This clone was detected a few times. The rearrangement joins TRBV2 to TRBJ2-2; TRBD1 aligns across 8 bases. Germline V CDR1 and CDR2: SNHLY, FYNNEI. The CDR3 extends over 15 amino acids. The V gene end was trimmed by 7 bases and the J gene end by 4 bases; junction bases not matched to a gene: 8. The CDR3 is CASTLDRGTTGELFF. In DNA form, the CDR3 reads TGTGCCAGCACCCTTGACAGGGGTACCACCGGGGAGCTGTTTTTT.

The V and J genes are TRBV6-5 and TRBJ1-2; D call uncertain. Germline CDR1 and CDR2: MNHEY and SVGAGI. Trimming cost V 9 bases and J 6 bases, with 8 bases left between them. This CDR3 comprises 10 residues. The CDR3 coding sequence is TGTGCCAGACACCAGGATGGCTACACCTTC. Translation gives CARHQDGYTF.

DNA of the CDR3: TGTGCCAGCTCCGGGACAGGGAATGAAAAACTGTTTTTT. Encoded protein: CASSGTGNEKLFF. J is TRBJ1-4 and V is TRBV18; TRBD1 matches 9 bases. V trimming: 6 bases; J trimming: 5 bases; junction bases outside the gene matches: 1. This CDR3 is 13 amino acids long. The germline V gene encodes CDR1 KGHSH and CDR2 LQKENI.

The chain joins TRBV18 to TRBJ1-2, with TRBD1 matching 8 bases. V was clipped by 3 bases and J by 6 bases; unmatched bases: 9. In germline, CDR1 is KGHSH, CDR2 LQKENI. This CDR3 region has 15 residues. As DNA, the CDR3 is TGTGCCAGCTCACCGGACAGGGCTTTAGGAGATGGCTACACCTTC. It codes for CASSPDRALGDGYTF.

This sequence joins TRBV4-3 and TRBJ2-3; TRBD2 matches 7 bases. Germline assignment: CDR1 LGHNA and CDR2 YSLEER. V lost 0 bases and J lost 1; bases outside the gene matches: 7. The CDR3 spans 17 residues. Here the CDR3 DNA reads TGCGCCAGCAGCCAAGATAAAGCTAGCGGTGGCACAGATACGCAGTATTTT. Translated: CASSQDKASGGTDTQYF.